The T cell receptor beta chain described here comes from a study of shared clonotypes between healthy human individuals. Study-wide results and caveats: Researchers found naive subsets generally carried larger estimated richness than memory subsets.

CD45RA+ naive and CD45RA-negative memory subsets were separated from CD4+ cells. Original processing notes: Junction-only immunoSEQ data arrived without quality scores, meaning filtering differed. Sequencing was performed with immunoSEQ multiplex PCR; in TCRdb, only in-frame clones are kept and a portion is missing. V and J calls and clone size follow that table, whereas D and trimming were derived from the DNA. This sample has some 2.4 million clones, with more than 85% found just once. The CDR3 runs to 18 residues. V gave up 4 bases and J gave up 3 bases; unmatched junction bases: 10. The V gene's germline CDR1 is LGHNT and CDR2 FRNRAP. A note on this clone: Antigen specificity is unknown.

The sequenced material came from naive CD4+ T cells from PBMCs. Subset described: CD45RA+ positively selected. The sequence was collected from a man younger than 35 in good health. Some clones in this sample may be carry-over from other donors' samples. The chain links TRBV12-5 to TRBJ2-5; 14 bases align to TRBD2. CDR3 region: CASGSGGLAGVEKETQYF. In DNA, the CDR3 is TGTGCTAGTGGTTCCGGGGGACTAGCGGGAGTGGAAAAAGAGACCCAGTACTTC. The full variable domain, rest sourced from reference TRBV12-5 and TRBJ2-5, is DARVTQTPRHKVTEMGQEVTMRCQPILGHNTVFWYRQTMMQGLELLAYFRNRAPLDDSGMPKDRFSAEMPDATLATLKIQPSEPRDSAVYFCASGSGGLAGVEKETQYFGPGTRLLVL.